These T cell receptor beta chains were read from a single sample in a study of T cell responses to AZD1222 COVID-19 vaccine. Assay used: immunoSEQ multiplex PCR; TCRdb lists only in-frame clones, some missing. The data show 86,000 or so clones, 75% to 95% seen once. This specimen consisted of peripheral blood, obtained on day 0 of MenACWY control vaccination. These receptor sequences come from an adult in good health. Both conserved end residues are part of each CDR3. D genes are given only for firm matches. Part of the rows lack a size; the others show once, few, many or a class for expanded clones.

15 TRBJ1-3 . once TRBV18 TGTGCCAGCTCACCACCCGGTTCCTCTGGAAACACCATATATTTT CASSPPGSSGNTIYF
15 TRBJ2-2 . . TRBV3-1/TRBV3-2 TGTGCCAGCAGCCAAATCGACTGGAACACCGGGGAGCTGTTTTTT CASSQIDWNTGELFF
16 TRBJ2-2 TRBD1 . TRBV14 TGTGCCAGCAGCCATACGGGACAGGGAGCCACCGGGGAGCTGTTTTTT CASSHTGQGATGELFF
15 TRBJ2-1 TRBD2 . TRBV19 TGTGCCAGTAGTTGGCAGCGGGGAGACTACAATGAGCAGTTCTTC CASSWQRGDYNEQFF
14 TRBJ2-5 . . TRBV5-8 TGTGCCAGCAGTTGGGCAGTAATCCAAGAGACCCAGTACTTC CASSWAVIQETQYF
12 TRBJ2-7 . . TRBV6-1 TGTGCCAGCAGTGAGGGCGGCGCGAAGCAGTACTTC CASSEGGAKQYF
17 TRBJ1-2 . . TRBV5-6 TGTGCCAGCAGCGGGGGTTATGTCGGGCAGGGGAACTATGGCTACACCTTC CASSGGYVGQGNYGYTF
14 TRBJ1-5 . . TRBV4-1 TGCGCCAGCAGCCAAGTGGGAAGCAATCAGCCCCAGCATTTT CASSQVGSNQPQHF
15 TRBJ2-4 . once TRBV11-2 TGTGCCAGCAGCACCTTAACGGGGGATCGAAACATTCAGTACTTC CASSTLTGDRNIQYF
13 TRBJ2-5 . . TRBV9 TGTGCCAGCAGCGTAGCGGGCCAAGAGACCCAGTACTTC CASSVAGQETQYF
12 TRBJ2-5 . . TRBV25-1 TGTGCCAGCAGTGAATGGGTGGAGACCCAGTACTTC CASSEWVETQYF
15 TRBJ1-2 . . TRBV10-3 TGTGCCATCAGTGAGGGCCAGGTGTCGAACTATGGCTACACCTTC CAISEGQVSNYGYTF
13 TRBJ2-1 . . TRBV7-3 TGTGCCAGCAGCTTAGCTAGCGACAATGAGCAGTTCTTC CASSLASDNEQFF
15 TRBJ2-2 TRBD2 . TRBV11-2 TGTGCCAGCAGCTCGGACGGGACTACGATCGGGGAGCTGTTTTTT CASSSDGTTIGELFF
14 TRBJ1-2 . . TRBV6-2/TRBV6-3 TGTGCCAGCAGTTACGTCAACAGTTACTATGGCTACACCTTC CASSYVNSYYGYTF
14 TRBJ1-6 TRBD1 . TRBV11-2 TGTGCCAGCAGAAAGGGCGACAGGGACTCACCCCTCCACTTT CASRKGDRDSPLHF
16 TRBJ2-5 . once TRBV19 TGTGCCAGTAGACCCACCCCCGGGACTCAGAAAGAGACCCAGTACTTC CASRPTPGTQKETQYF
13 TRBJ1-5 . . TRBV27 TGTGCCAGCAGTTTATGGTGGGATGAGCCCCAGCATTTT CASSLWWDEPQHF
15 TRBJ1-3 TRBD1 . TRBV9 TGTGCCAGCAGCGTAGAGGGGGCTTATGGAAACACCATATATTTT CASSVEGAYGNTIYF
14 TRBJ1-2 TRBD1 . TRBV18 TGTGCCAGCTCACCCGCCGGGACAGGGAGAAACTACACCTTC CASSPAGTGRNYTF
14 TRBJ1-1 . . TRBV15 TGTGCCACCAGCAGAGATGTCATAAACACTGAAGCTTTCTTT CATSRDVINTEAFF
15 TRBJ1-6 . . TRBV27 TGTGCCAGCAGTTTAGGAGTAAGGTTGGGTTCACCCCTCCACTTT CASSLGVRLGSPLHF
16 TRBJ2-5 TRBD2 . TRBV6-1 TGTGCCAGCAGTGGGACGACTAGCGGGAGGGAAGAGACCCAGTACTTC CASSGTTSGREETQYF
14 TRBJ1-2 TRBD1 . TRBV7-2 TGTGCCAGCAGCTCCCGGACAGGAGACCATGGCTACACCTTC CASSSRTGDHGYTF
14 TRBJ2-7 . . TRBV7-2 TGTGCCAGCAGCTTAGCGGCGGGAACCTACGAGCAGTACTTC CASSLAAGTYEQYF
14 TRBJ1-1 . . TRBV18 TGTGCCAGCTCACCAGACCCCGGGGGCACTGAAGCTTTCTTT CASSPDPGGTEAFF
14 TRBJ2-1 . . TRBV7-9 TGTGCCAGCAGCTTACTTCTGGTCGGGAATGAGCAGTTCTTC CASSLLLVGNEQFF
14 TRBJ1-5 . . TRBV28 TGTGCCAGCAGTTTCGCCAGGGACTGGCAGCCCCAGCATTTT CASSFARDWQPQHF
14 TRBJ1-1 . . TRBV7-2 TGTGCCAGCAGCTCCGTGGGTCAGGGCCCCGAAGCTTTCTTT CASSSVGQGPEAFF
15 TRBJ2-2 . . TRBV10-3 TGTGCCATCAGTGAACCTAGCCAGAACACCGGGGAGCTGTTTTTT CAISEPSQNTGELFF
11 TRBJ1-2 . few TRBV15 TGTGCCACCAGCAGCTCAGGGGGCTACACCTTC CATSSSGGYTF
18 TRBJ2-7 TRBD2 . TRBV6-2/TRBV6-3 TGTGCCAGCAGTAAGGGCCCCTTGAGCGGGAGGGCCCCCTACGAGCAGTACTTC CASSKGPLSGRAPYEQYF
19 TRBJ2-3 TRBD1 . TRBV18 TGTGCCAGCTCACTGACAGGGAGCCGAACAACGACTAGCACAGATACGCAGTATTTT CASSLTGSRTTTSTDTQYF
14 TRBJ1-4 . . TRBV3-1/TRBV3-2 TGTGCCAGCAGCCAGGAGGGCTCAGGGGAAAAACTGTTTTTT CASSQEGSGEKLFF
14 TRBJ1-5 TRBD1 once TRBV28 TGTGCCAGCTTATCAGGGACAGTTGTTCAGCCCCAGCATTTT CASLSGTVVQPQHF
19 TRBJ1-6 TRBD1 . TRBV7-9 TGTGCCAGCAGCTTAGCGAGGGGGCAGGCCAGACAATATAATTCACCCCTCCACTTT CASSLARGQARQYNSPLHF
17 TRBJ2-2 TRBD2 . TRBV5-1 TGCGCCAGCAGCCCCGGACTAGCGGGAGGGTCCGACGGGGAGCTGTTTTTT CASSPGLAGGSDGELFF
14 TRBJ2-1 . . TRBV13 TGTGCCAGCAGCTTAGTGGGCCGGTTCGATGAGCAGTTCTTC CASSLVGRFDEQFF
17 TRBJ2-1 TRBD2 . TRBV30 TGTGCTACCGGCGAGGGTCCGACTAGCGGGATAGGGGTTGAGCAGTTCTTC CATGEGPTSGIGVEQFF
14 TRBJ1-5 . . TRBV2 TGTGCCAGCAGTGACAGTTATAGCAATCAGCCCCAGCATTTT CASSDSYSNQPQHF
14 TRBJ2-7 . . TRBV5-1 TGCGCCAGCAGCTTGCTAGGAGGGGGCTACGAGCAGTACTTC CASSLLGGGYEQYF
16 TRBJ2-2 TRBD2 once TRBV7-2 TGTGCCAGCAGCGATCGGAGCGGGGGAAACACCGGGGAGCTGTTTTTT CASSDRSGGNTGELFF
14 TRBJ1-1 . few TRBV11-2 TGTGCCAGCAGCTTAGATCGGCGAGACACTGAAGCTTTCTTT CASSLDRRDTEAFF
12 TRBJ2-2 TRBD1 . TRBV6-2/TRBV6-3 TGTGCCAGCAGTACAGGGGCTGGGGAGCTGTTTTTT CASSTGAGELFF
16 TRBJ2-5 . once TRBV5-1 TGCGCCAGCAGCTCTAGTCCCGACAATGGAAAAGAGACCCAGTACTTC CASSSSPDNGKETQYF
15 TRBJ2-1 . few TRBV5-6 TGTGCCAGCAGCCTACCGGGGCCGGGGCCCACTGAGCAGTTCTTC CASSLPGPGPTEQFF
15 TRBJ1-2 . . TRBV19 TGTGCCAGTAGTACCCGAACAGGGACCCGCTATGGCTACACCTTC CASSTRTGTRYGYTF
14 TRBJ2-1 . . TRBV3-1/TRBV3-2 TGTGCCAGCAGCCAAGAAGACGGTAGCAATGAGCAGTTCTTC CASSQEDGSNEQFF
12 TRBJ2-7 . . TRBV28 TGTGCCAGCAGGACCCCTAGGAACGAGCAGTACTTC CASRTPRNEQYF
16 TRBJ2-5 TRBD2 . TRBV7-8 TGTGCCAGCAGCTTTGGAGCTAGCGGGAGCCGAGAGACCCAGTACTTC CASSFGASGSRETQYF
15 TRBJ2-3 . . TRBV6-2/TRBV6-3 TGTGCCAGCAGTTTGGGTAGGAGAGGCACAGATACGCAGTATTTT CASSLGRRGTDTQYF
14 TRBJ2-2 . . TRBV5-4 TGTGCCAGCAGCTTGCGTACAAACACCGGGGAGCTGTTTTTT CASSLRTNTGELFF
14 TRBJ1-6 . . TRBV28 TGTGCCAGCAGTTTAGGGGCACTCGAATCACCCCTCCACTTT CASSLGALESPLHF
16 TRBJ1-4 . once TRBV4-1 TGCGCCAGCAGCCAAGCGCCGGGACGGCTGAATGAAAAACTGTTTTTT CASSQAPGRLNEKLFF
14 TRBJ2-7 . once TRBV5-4 TGTGCCAGCAGCCATTGGCAGGGACCGGGCGAGCAGTACTTC CASSHWQGPGEQYF